This is a list of T cell receptor beta chains from one sample in a study of blood T cell repertoires in COVID-19. The table came from immunoSEQ multiplex PCR; TCRdb's copy has only in-frame clones and leaves some out. The sample consists of under 250,000 clones, 82% of them appearing once. Sequencing was performed on PBMCs or T cells enriched from blood (not recorded which). These receptors originate from a woman aged 55-69 years who had recovered from COVID-19. The CDR3 runs from the conserved cysteine through the conserved F or W. The D gene is left open where the match is weak. Not all rows give a size; the values are once, few, many and, for expanded clones, a class.

>TRBJ2-1|.|TRBV9|.
CASSAASRLVLNEQFF
TGTGCCAGCAGCGCAGCTTCCAGACTAGTTCTTAATGAGCAGTTCTTC
>TRBJ2-5|.|TRBV15|TRBD1
CATSTDRLAETQYF
TGTGCCACCAGCACGGACAGGCTGGCAGAGACCCAGTACTTC
>TRBJ1-5|.|TRBV12-3/TRBV12-4|.
CASSPSNQPQHF
TGTGCCAGCAGTCCGAGCAATCAGCCCCAGCATTTT
>TRBJ2-1|.|TRBV7-9|TRBD1
CASSPTGVNEQFF
TGTGCCAGCAGTCCGACAGGGGTCAATGAGCAGTTCTTC
>TRBJ2-2|once|TRBV7-9|TRBD2
CASSLARGSGINLSGELFF
TGTGCCAGCAGCTTAGCTAGGGGTAGCGGGATTAATCTGAGCGGGGAGCTGTTTTTT
>TRBJ1-2|.|TRBV29-1|TRBD1
CSVELGQGYGYTF
TGCAGCGTTGAATTGGGACAGGGCTATGGCTACACCTTC
>TRBJ1-4|.|TRBV19|TRBD1
CASSSGQGATNEKLFF
TGTGCCAGTAGTTCGGGACAGGGGGCAACTAATGAAAAACTGTTTTTT
>TRBJ2-5|.|TRBV5-1|.
CASSLGQLGETQYF
TGCGCCAGCAGCTTGGGACAGCTGGGAGAGACCCAGTACTTC
>TRBJ1-1|.|TRBV6-4|TRBD1
CASSRDRNTEAFF
TGTGCCAGCAGTAGGGACAGGAACACTGAAGCTTTCTTT
>TRBJ1-1|.|TRBV29-1|TRBD1
CSVERDRGLNTEAFF
TGCAGCGTTGAACGGGACAGGGGGTTGAACACTGAAGCTTTCTTT
>TRBJ1-4|once|TRBV11-1|.
CASSSSRADNEKLFF
TGTGCCAGCAGCTCCTCGCGTGCGGATAATGAAAAACTGTTTTTT
>TRBJ2-7|.|TRBV12-3/TRBV12-4|TRBD1
CASSLLRTGGPYF
TGTGCCAGCAGTTTGCTCCGGACAGGGGGTCCGTACTTC
>TRBJ1-3|.|TRBV12-3/TRBV12-4|.
CASSWAQGNTIYF
TGTGCCAGCAGTTGGGCACAGGGAAACACCATATATTTT
>TRBJ1-3|.|TRBV30|.
CAWSGGSPGNTIYF
TGTGCCTGGAGTGGGGGCAGTCCCGGAAACACCATATATTTT
>TRBJ2-6|few|TRBV10-3|.
CAISDSSGANVLTF
TGTGCCATCAGTGACAGCTCTGGGGCCAACGTCCTGACTTTC
>TRBJ2-2|.|TRBV11-2|TRBD2
CASSFRAGGPNRNTGELFF
TGTGCCAGCAGCTTCCGAGCGGGGGGGCCTAATCGGAACACCGGGGAGCTGTTTTTT
>TRBJ1-3|.|TRBV7-2|TRBD1
CANPLPGQGGNTIYF
TGTGCCAACCCACTCCCGGGACAGGGGGGAAACACCATATATTTT
>TRBJ1-2|.|TRBV15|TRBD1
CATSRERGQGYGYTF
TGTGCCACCAGCAGAGAAAGGGGACAGGGCTATGGCTACACCTTC
>TRBJ2-4|.|TRBV2|TRBD1
CASSGQGGNIQYF
TGTGCCAGCAGTGGACAGGGCGGGAACATTCAGTACTTC
>TRBJ2-7|.|TRBV10-3|.
CAISGQGLSYEQYF
TGTGCCATCAGTGGGCAGGGCCTCTCCTACGAGCAGTACTTC
>TRBJ1-1|.|TRBV6-5|.
CASSYLSGAVNTEAFF
TGTGCCAGCAGTTACCTCTCAGGGGCTGTGAACACTGAAGCTTTCTTT
>TRBJ2-5|.|TRBV5-4|.
CASSGQVAETQYF
TGTGCCAGCAGCGGTCAGGTCGCGGAGACCCAGTACTTC
>TRBJ1-3|once|TRBV7-2|.
CASSPGSQSSGNTIYF
TGTGCCAGCAGTCCGGGTAGCCAGAGCTCTGGAAACACCATATATTTT
>TRBJ1-1|.|TRBV11-3|.
CASSSRQNTEAFF
TGTGCCAGCAGCAGCCGACAGAACACTGAAGCTTTCTTT
>TRBJ1-2|few|TRBV12-2|.
CASRLPKTGPCTF
TGTGCAAGTCGCTTACCGAAGACAGGACCTTGCACCTTC
>TRBJ1-1|.|TRBV6-5|.
CASRRTVQGGPEAFF
TGTGCCAGCAGGAGGACGGTTCAAGGGGGACCTGAAGCTTTCTTT
>TRBJ2-7|once|TRBV7-8|.
CASSLGQHRFSYEQYF
TGTGCCAGCAGCTTAGGACAGCACCGTTTCTCCTACGAGCAGTACTTC
>TRBJ2-7|once|TRBV5-1|TRBD2
CASSTTSGGSYEQYF
TGCGCCAGCAGCACCACTAGCGGGGGCTCCTACGAGCAGTACTTC
>TRBJ2-7|.|TRBV11-1|TRBD1
CASRNPTGNEQYF
TGTGCCAGCAGAAACCCGACAGGGAACGAGCAGTACTTC
>TRBJ1-2|.|TRBV6-5|.
CATRESNYGYTF
TGTGCCACACGGGAGAGTAACTATGGCTACACCTTC
>TRBJ2-3|once|TRBV2|TRBD2
CASSLRTSRRGTDTQYF
TGTGCCAGCAGTCTCCGGACTAGCAGGCGCGGCACAGATACGCAGTATTTT
>TRBJ1-3|.|TRBV7-9|.
CASSPTGSGNTIYF
TGTGCCAGCAGCCCGACAGGCTCTGGAAACACCATATATTTT
>TRBJ2-3|.|TRBV5-4|.
CASSPQTSFTDTQYF
TGTGCCAGCAGCCCGCAAACTAGTTTCACAGATACGCAGTATTTT
>TRBJ1-4|.|TRBV19|TRBD1
CASRGRGRQGGNEKLFF
TGTGCCAGTAGAGGTAGGGGCCGCCAGGGGGGCAATGAAAAACTGTTTTTT
>TRBJ1-4|few|TRBV10-3|TRBD1
CAIRRDSQEKLFF
TGTGCCATCAGGCGGGACAGCCAGGAAAAACTGTTTTTT
>TRBJ2-5|.|TRBV14|.
CASSHDSPGVIKETQYF
TGTGCCAGCAGCCACGATTCGCCGGGGGTTATAAAAGAGACCCAGTACTTC
>TRBJ2-1|.|TRBV7-9|.
CASTTFNEQFF
TGTGCCAGCACCACTTTCAATGAGCAGTTCTTC
>TRBJ1-1|.|TRBV9|TRBD1
CASCRTGDAEAFF
TGTGCCAGCTGTAGGACAGGGGATGCTGAAGCTTTCTTT
>TRBJ1-5|.|TRBV10-3|TRBD1
CAISDRGRGYSNQPQHF
TGTGCCATCAGTGATAGGGGGCGCGGGTATAGCAATCAGCCCCAGCATTTT
>TRBJ1-5|.|TRBV2|.
CASSEANWQPQHF
TGTGCCAGCAGTGAAGCCAACTGGCAGCCCCAGCATTTT
>TRBJ1-1|.|TRBV5-4|.
CASSFTGNTEAFF
TGTGCCAGCAGCTTTACAGGGAACACTGAAGCTTTCTTT
>TRBJ2-6|.|TRBV5-5|TRBD2
CASSLTSGLSGANVLTF
TGTGCCAGCAGCCTGACTAGCGGCCTCTCTGGGGCCAACGTCCTGACTTTC
>TRBJ2-1|.|TRBV7-2|.
CASSLMLAPNEQFF
TGTGCCAGCAGCTTAATGCTAGCCCCCAATGAGCAGTTCTTC
>TRBJ2-2|.|TRBV5-4|TRBD1
CASSSDRGNTGELFF
TGTGCCAGCAGCTCCGACAGGGGGAACACCGGGGAGCTGTTTTTT
>TRBJ1-2|.|TRBV5-1|.
CASSLETPGAGGYTF
TGCGCCAGCAGCTTGGAAACCCCAGGGGCCGGTGGCTACACCTTC
>TRBJ2-1|.|TRBV29-1|.
CSVETRGSYNEQFF
TGCAGCGTTGAAACAAGGGGCTCCTACAATGAGCAGTTCTTC
>TRBJ1-2|.|TRBV7-2|TRBD1
CASSTGQGRNLYGYTF
TGTGCCAGCAGCACCGGACAGGGGCGCAACCTCTATGGCTACACCTTC
>TRBJ2-7|.|TRBV2|TRBD1
CARGTAISYEQYF
TGTGCCAGGGGGACAGCTATCTCCTACGAGCAGTACTTC
>TRBJ2-5|.|TRBV10-3|.
CAISGGHVDVPRDQETQYF
TGTGCCATCAGTGGAGGGCACGTAGACGTTCCTCGGGACCAAGAGACCCAGTACTTC
>TRBJ2-2|.|TRBV5-1|.
CASSLGGFGSGELFF
TGCGCCAGCAGCTTGGGAGGGTTTGGCTCCGGGGAGCTGTTTTTT
>TRBJ2-5|.|TRBV9|TRBD2
CASSATGRGGETQYF
TGTGCCAGCAGCGCCACCGGGCGGGGGGGCGAGACCCAGTACTTC
>TRBJ2-3|.|TRBV27|TRBD2
CASSYLAVTTDTQYF
TGTGCCAGCAGTTATCTAGCGGTGACAACAGATACGCAGTATTTT
>TRBJ1-2|.|TRBV4-1|.
CASSQEWGQGYGYTF
TGCGCCAGCAGCCAAGAATGGGGGCAGGGTTATGGCTACACCTTC